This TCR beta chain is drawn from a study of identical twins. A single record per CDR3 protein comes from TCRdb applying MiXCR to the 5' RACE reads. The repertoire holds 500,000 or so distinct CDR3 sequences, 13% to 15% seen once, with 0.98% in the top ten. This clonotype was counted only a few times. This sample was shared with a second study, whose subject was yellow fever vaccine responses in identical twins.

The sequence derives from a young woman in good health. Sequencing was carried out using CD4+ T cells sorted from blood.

The CDR3 loop reads CASSRGDRWTSGRSYEQYF. CDR3 in DNA: TGTGCCAGCAGTAGGGGGGACAGGTGGACTAGCGGCCGATCCTACGAGCAGTACTTC. V usage is TRBV27 and J usage is TRBJ2-7, with TRBD2 matching 10 bases. Trimming removed 5 bases from V and 1 base from J; junction bases left unmatched: 17. The V gene's germline CDR1 is MNHEY and CDR2 SMNVEV (reference sequence). The CDR3 is 19 amino acids.